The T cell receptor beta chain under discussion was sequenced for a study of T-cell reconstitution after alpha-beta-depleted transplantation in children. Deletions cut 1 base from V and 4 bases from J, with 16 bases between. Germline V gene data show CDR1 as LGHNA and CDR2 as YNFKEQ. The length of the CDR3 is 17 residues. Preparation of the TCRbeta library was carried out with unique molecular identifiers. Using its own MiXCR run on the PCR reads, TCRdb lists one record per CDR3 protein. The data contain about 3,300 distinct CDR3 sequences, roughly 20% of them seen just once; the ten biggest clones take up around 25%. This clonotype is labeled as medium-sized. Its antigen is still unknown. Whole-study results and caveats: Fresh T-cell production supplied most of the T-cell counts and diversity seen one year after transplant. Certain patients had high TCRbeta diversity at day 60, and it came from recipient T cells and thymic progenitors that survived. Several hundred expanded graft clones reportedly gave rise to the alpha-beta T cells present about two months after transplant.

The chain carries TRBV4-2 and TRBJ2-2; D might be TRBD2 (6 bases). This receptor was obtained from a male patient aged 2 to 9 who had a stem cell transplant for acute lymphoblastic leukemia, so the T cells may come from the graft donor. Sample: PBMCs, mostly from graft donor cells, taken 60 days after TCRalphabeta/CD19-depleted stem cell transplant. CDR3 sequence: CASSQGDWGSGTGELFF. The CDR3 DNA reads TGTGCCAGCAGCCAAGGGGACTGGGGATCAGGCACCGGGGAGCTGTTTTTT.